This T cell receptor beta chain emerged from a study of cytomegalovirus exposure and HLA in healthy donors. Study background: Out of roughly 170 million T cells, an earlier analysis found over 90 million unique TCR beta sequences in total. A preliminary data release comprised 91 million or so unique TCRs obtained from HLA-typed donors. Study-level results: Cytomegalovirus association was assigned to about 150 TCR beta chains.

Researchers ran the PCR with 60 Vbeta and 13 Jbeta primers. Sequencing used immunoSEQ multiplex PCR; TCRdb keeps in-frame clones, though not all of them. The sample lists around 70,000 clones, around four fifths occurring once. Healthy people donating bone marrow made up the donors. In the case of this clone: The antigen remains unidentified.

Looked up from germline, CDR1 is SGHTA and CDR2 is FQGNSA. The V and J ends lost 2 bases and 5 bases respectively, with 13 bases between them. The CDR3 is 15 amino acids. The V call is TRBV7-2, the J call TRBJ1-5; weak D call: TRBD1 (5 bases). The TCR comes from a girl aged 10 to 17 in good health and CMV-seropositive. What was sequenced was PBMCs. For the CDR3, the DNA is TGTGCCAGCAGCTTATGGCAGGGATCAGATCAGCCCCAGCATTTT. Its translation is CASSLWQGSDQPQHF.